This TCR beta chain was retrieved from a study of PD-1 blockade in classical Hodgkin lymphoma. CDR1 MNHNY and CDR2 SVGAGI come from the germline V gene (reference sequence). This CDR3 comprises 15 residues. Trimming took off 4 bases at V and 8 bases at J, with 18 bases between the two ends. Of note for this clone: The antigen is not known.

Profiling relied on immunoSEQ multiplex PCR, and the TCRdb table lists in-frame clones only, not all of them. The repertoire holds roughly 140,000 clones, about four fifths seen once, with 7.5% to 9.5% in the top ten. The study's findings and limits: The baseline diversity of complete responders showed similarity to that of newly diagnosed patients. The study found that TCR diversity rose significantly by C4D1 in CD4+ but not CD8+ cells. Diminished baseline TCR diversity has been reported in newly diagnosed patients relative to healthy donors.

After autologous stem cell transplantation all patients relapsed, and prior brentuximab vedotin exposure differed between cohorts. This sequence was found in a human donor with classical Hodgkin lymphoma. The chain couples TRBV6-6 to TRBJ1-3; D uncertain. The specimen was peripheral blood mononuclear cells (PBMCs), collected before the second cycle of nivolumab. The CDR3 bases are TGTGCCAGCAGTTCTTTGGCAGCCTGGGCTCACACCATATATTTT. Protein product: CASSSLAAWAHTIYF.